The present TCR beta chain was sequenced within a study of beta chain features in type 1 diabetes. Study summary: Patients and healthy donors were similar in age, gender and cell yields.

The isolated RNA, all of it, was reverse transcribed, so expressed TCRB transcripts were what got sequenced. The data were produced by immunoSEQ multiplex PCR, yet TCRdb's version contains in-frame clones alone and is incomplete. The table has around 500,000 clones, about 30% seen once; the top ten hold around 0.065%. Germline V gives CDR1 SEHNR, CDR2 FQNEAQ (reference sequence). The V gene end was trimmed by 6 bases and the J gene end by 2 bases; junction bases not matched to a gene: 6. CDR3 size: 15 residues. Overall study results and limits: Possibly, sequencing cDNA over-represented cells that had high TCR expression levels. Patients with Type 1 diabetes showed moderately but significantly shorter TCRB CDR3s in all four CD4+ subsets.

This clone was seen a handful of times. Its antigen remains unidentified. The source of this sequence is a man aged 18 to 30 in good health. The sequencing sample was made of naive CD4+ T cells from blood. The chain is built from TRBV7-9 and TRBJ2-5; TRBD2 matches at 10 bases. Here the CDR3 reads CASSPGLAEQETQYF. CDR3 DNA sequence: TGTGCCAGCAGTCCCGGACTAGCGGAACAAGAGACCCAGTACTTC.